What follows are 11 T cell receptor beta chains derived from one specimen sequenced in a study of blood T cell repertoires in COVID-19. Generated by immunoSEQ multiplex PCR, the TCRdb table keeps only in-frame clones and is missing some. The table records a few hundred thousand clones, 85% of them present only once. The sequencing input was peripheral blood. The source is a human donor in a cohort sampled during active COVID-19.

This clone was found many times. The rearrangement links TRBV6-5 to TRBJ1-1; a weak D match, TRBD1 (5 bases). CDR1 and CDR2 (germline): MNHEY, SVGAGI. The CDR3 covers 13 residues. The germline V and J ends were trimmed by 2 bases and 6 bases, with 10 bases remaining between them. The CDR3 loop reads CASSYGGASEAFF. CDR3 in DNA: TGTGCCAGCAGTTACGGTGGGGCGTCTGAAGCTTTCTTT.

The V and J genes are TRBV27 and TRBJ2-3; TRBD1 might be the D (6 bases). Germline-derived CDR1 and CDR2 are MNHEY and SMNVEV (reference sequence). The V end lost 8 bases, the J end lost 0 bases, and 15 bases lay between the germline ends. The CDR3 is made up of 15 amino acids. In DNA, the CDR3 is TGTGCCAGCGGTTACGGGACAACGAGCACAGATACGCAGTATTTT. Protein product: CASGYGTTSTDTQYF.

The rearrangement joins TRBV5-1 to TRBJ1-3; D is ambiguous. The germline V and J ends were trimmed by 8 bases and 1 base, with 4 bases remaining between them. From germline, CDR1 is SGHRS and CDR2 YFSETQ. The CDR3 loop spans 11 amino acids. The CDR3 coding sequence is TGCGCCAGTCGGTCTGGAAACACCATATATTTT. This codes for CASRSGNTIYF.

The chain is built from TRBV5-1 and TRBJ1-2; 7 bases line up with TRBD1. After removal of 0 bases from V and 6 bases from J, the junction contained 8 bases not matched to a gene. Germline values: CDR1 SGHRS, CDR2 YFSETQ. CDR3 length equals 15 residues. The CDR3 here is CASSLVLGGADGYTF. For the CDR3, the DNA is TGCGCCAGCAGCTTGGTCTTAGGGGGCGCGGATGGCTACACCTTC.

The CDR3 DNA sequence: TGTGCCAGCAGCCCGGACAGGACCAACAATCAGCCCCAGCATTTT. Translation gives CASSPDRTNNQPQHF. The chain has TRBV27 and TRBJ1-5; 7 bases match TRBD1. Germline V gene sequence: CDR1 MNHEY, CDR2 SMNVEV (reference sequence). The CDR3 loop spans 15 amino acids. The junction had 8 bases not matched to a gene; V was cut back by 6 bases and J by 3 bases.

The V and J genes are TRBV20-1 and TRBJ2-7; D perhaps matches TRBD1 (6 bases). Trimming left V 3 bases short and J 0 bases short, with 15 bases between. The CDR3 sequence is 15 residues long. The germline V gene encodes CDR1 DFQATT and CDR2 SNEGSKA (reference sequence). As DNA, the CDR3 is TGCAGTGCTAGTATTGGACAGTCGTTCTCCTACGAGCAGTACTTC. Protein sequence: CSASIGQSFSYEQYF.

The chain uses TRBV13 and TRBJ1-1; D is possibly TRBD1 (5 bases). V was pared by 3 bases and J by 8 bases, with 19 bases between. This CDR3 contains 15 residues. Germline V gives CDR1 PRHDT, CDR2 FYEKMQ (reference sequence). Here the CDR3 reads CASSFGLSGGREAFF. In DNA, the CDR3 is TGTGCCAGCAGCTTCGGACTATCCGGGGGAAGGGAAGCTTTCTTT.

This sequence joins TRBV27 and TRBJ2-7, with unresolved D. This CDR3 contains 13 residues. Trimming shortened V by 3 bases and J by 3 bases, and 9 bases separated the two germline ends. CDR1 MNHEY and CDR2 SMNVEV come from the germline V gene (reference sequence). CDR3 in amino acids: CASSLKSYYEQYF. The CDR3, as DNA: TGTGCCAGCAGTTTGAAGAGCTACTACGAGCAGTACTTC.

This chain uses TRBV5-1 with TRBJ1-1; D is possibly TRBD1 (5 bases). The germline V gene has CDR1 SGHRS and CDR2 YFSETQ. The V and J ends lost 4 bases and 1 base respectively, with 11 bases between them. The CDR3 is 14 amino acids. The CDR3: CASSVGHPNTEAFF. Written as DNA, the CDR3 is TGCGCCAGCAGCGTAGGACACCCGAACACTGAAGCTTTCTTT.

This chain uses TRBV12-5 with TRBJ1-1; D is unresolved. In germline, CDR1 is LGHNT, CDR2 FRNRAP. The germline V and J ends were trimmed by 2 bases and 7 bases, with 14 bases remaining between them. CDR3 length: 14 residues. CDR3 bases: TGTGCTAGTGGTTTGCAACACTCCGCGGGTGAAGCTTTCTTT. Translated: CASGLQHSAGEAFF.

The table lists this clone with a count of one. The chain carries TRBV6-5 and TRBJ2-5, with D possibly matching TRBD1 (6 bases). Germline CDR1 is MNHEY and CDR2 is SVGAGI. Deletions cut 10 bases from V and 4 bases from J, with 10 bases between. The CDR3 runs to 11 residues. The CDR3 reads CATARGETQYF. The CDR3, as DNA: TGTGCCACTGCCAGGGGAGAGACCCAGTACTTC.